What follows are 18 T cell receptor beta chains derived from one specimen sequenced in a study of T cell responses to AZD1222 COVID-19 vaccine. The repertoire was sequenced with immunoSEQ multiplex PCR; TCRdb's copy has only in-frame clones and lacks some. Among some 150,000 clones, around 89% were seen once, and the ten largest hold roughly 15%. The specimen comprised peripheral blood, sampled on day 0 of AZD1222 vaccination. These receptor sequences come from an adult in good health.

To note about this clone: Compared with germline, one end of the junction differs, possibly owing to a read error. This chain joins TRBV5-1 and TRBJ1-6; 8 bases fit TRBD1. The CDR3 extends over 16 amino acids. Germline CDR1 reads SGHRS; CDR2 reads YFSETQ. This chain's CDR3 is CASRLDRAYYNSPLHF. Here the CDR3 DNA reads TGCGCCAGCAGGTTGGACAGGGCCTATTATAATTCACCCCTCCACTTT.

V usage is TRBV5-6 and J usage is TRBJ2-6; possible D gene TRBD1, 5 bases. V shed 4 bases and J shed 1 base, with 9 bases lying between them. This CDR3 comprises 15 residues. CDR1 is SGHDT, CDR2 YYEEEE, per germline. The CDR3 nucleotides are TGTGCCAGCAGCCGAAGGGGTTCTGGGGCCAACGTCCTGACTTTC. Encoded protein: CASSRRGSGANVLTF.

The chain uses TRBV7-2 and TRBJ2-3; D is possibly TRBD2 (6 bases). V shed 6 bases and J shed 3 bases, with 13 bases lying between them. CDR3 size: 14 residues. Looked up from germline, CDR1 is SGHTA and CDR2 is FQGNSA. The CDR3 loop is CASRRDQGTDTQYF. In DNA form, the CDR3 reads TGTGCCAGCAGGCGGGACCAGGGTACAGATACGCAGTATTTT. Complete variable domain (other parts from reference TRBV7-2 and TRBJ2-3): GAGVSQSPSNKVTEKGKDVELRCDPISGHTALYWYRQSLGQGLEFLIYFQGNSAPDKSGLPSDRFSAERTGGSVSTLTIQRTQQEDSAVYLCASRRDQGTDTQYFGPGTRLTVL.

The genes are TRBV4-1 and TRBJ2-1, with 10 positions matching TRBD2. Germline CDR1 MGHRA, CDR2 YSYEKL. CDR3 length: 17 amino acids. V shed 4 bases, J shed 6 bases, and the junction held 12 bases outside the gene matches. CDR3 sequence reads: CASSRLLAGSFSNEQFF. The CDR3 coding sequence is TGCGCCAGCAGCCGATTACTAGCGGGGTCCTTCTCCAATGAGCAGTTCTTC.

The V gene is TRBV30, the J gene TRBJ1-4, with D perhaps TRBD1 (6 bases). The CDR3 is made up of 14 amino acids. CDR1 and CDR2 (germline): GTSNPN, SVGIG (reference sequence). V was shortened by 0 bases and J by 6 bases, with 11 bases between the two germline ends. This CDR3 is CAWSVRRGYEKLFF. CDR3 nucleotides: TGTGCCTGGAGTGTACGCAGGGGCTATGAAAAACTGTTTTTT. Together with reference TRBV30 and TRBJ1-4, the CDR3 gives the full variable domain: SQTIHQWPATLVQPVGSPLSLECTVEGTSNPNLYWYRQAAGRGLQLLFYSVGIGQISSEVPQNLSASRPQDRQFILSSKKLLLSDSGFYLCAWSVRRGYEKLFFGSGTQLSVL.

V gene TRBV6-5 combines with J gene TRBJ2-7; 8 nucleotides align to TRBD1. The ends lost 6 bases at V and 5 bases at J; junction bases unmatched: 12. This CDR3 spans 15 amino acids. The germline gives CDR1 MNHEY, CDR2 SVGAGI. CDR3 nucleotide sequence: TGTGCCAGCAGGCGACAGGGGCTGGCTATCGACGAGCAGTACTTC. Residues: CASRRQGLAIDEQYF.

The CDR3 nucleotides read TGTGCCAGCAGTTTTCGACGGCAGGGTAACGAAAAACTGTTTTTT. Its translation is CASSFRRQGNEKLFF. The chain is built from TRBV28 and TRBJ1-4, with D perhaps TRBD1 (5 bases). The CDR3 has 15 amino acids. Trimming shortened V by 3 bases and J by 8 bases, and 16 bases separated the two germline ends. CDR1 and CDR2 (germline): MDHEN, SYDVKM.

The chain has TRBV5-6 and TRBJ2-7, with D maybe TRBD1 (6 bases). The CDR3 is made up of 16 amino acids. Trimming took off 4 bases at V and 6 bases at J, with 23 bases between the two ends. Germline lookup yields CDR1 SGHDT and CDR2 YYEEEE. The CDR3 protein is CASSPSGKRGFAEQYF. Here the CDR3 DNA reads TGTGCCAGCAGCCCCTCGGGCAAGAGGGGGTTTGCCGAGCAGTACTTC.

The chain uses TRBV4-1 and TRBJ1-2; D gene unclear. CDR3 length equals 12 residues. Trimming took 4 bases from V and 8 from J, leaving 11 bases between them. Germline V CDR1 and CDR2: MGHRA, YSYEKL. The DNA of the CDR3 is TGCGCCAGCAGCCTAAGAGAAATAGGCTACACCTTC. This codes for CASSLREIGYTF.

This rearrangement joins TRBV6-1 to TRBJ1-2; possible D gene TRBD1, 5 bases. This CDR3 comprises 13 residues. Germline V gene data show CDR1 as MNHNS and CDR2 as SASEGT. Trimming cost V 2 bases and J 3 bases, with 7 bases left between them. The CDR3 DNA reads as TGTGCCAGCAGTGAACTAGGGGACTATGGCTACACCTTC. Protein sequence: CASSELGDYGYTF.

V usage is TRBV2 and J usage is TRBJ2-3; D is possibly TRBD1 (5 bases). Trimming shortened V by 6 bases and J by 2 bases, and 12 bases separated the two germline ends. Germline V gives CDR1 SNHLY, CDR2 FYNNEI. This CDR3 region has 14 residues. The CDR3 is CASSLDSITDTQYF. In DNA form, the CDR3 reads TGTGCCAGCAGCCTAGACAGTATCACAGATACGCAGTATTTT.

The CDR3 reads CASSNPKGPYAEGSTDTQYF. CDR3 coding DNA: TGTGCCAGCAGCAACCCCAAGGGACCCTACGCGGAGGGGAGCACAGATACGCAGTATTTT. The chain carries TRBV3-1 (or the pseudogene TRBV3-2) and TRBJ2-3; weak D call: TRBD2 (6 bases). The germline V and J ends were trimmed by 5 bases and 0 bases, with 27 bases remaining between them. Per germline, CDR1 LGHDT and CDR2 YNNKEL (reference sequence). This CDR3 contains 20 residues.

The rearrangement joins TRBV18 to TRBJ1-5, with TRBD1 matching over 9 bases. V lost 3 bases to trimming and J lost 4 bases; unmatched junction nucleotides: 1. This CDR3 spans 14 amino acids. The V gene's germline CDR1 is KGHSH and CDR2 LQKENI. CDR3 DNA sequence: TGTGCCAGCTCACCCGGGACAGGGAATCAGCCCCAGCATTTT. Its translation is CASSPGTGNQPQHF.

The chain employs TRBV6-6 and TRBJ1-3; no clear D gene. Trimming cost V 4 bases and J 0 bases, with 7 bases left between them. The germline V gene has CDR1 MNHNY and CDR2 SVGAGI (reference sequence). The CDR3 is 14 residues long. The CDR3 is CASSWASSGNTIYF. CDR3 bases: TGTGCCAGCAGTTGGGCGAGCTCTGGAAACACCATATATTTT.

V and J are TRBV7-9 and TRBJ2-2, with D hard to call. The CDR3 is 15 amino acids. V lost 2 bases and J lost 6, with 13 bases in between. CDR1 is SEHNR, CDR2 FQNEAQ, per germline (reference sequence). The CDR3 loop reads CASSLSQADAGELFF. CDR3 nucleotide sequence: TGTGCCAGCAGCTTAAGTCAGGCCGATGCCGGGGAGCTGTTTTTT. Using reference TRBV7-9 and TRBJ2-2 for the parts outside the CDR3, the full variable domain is DTGVSQNPRHKITKRGQNVTFRCDPISEHNRLYWYRQTLGQGPEFLTYFQNEAQLEKSRLLSDRFSAERPKGSFSTLEIQRTEQGDSAMYLCASSLSQADAGELFFGEGSRLTVL.

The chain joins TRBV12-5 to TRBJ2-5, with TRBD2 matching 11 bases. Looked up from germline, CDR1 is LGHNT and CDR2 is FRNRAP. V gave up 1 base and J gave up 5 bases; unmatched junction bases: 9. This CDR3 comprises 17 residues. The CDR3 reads CASGLEFLAGGPETQYF. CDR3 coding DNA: TGTGCTAGTGGTTTGGAGTTCTTAGCGGGGGGGCCGGAGACCCAGTACTTC.

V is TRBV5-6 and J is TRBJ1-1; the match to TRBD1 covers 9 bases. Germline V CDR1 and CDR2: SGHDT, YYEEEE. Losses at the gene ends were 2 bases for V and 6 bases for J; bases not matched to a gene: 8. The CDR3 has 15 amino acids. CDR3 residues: CASSFSYRGLAEAFF. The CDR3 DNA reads TGTGCCAGCAGCTTTTCTTACAGGGGGCTGGCTGAAGCTTTCTTT.

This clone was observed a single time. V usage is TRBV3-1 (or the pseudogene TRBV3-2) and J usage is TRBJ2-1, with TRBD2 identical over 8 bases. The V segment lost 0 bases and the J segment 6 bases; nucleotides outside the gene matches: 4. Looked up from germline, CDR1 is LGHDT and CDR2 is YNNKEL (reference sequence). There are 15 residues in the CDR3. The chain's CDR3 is CASSQDHGGGNEQFF. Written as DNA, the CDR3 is TGTGCCAGCAGCCAAGATCACGGGGGGGGCAATGAGCAGTTCTTC.